These 26 T cell receptor beta chains were all obtained from the same sample, sequenced in a study of early T cells in non-severe SARS-CoV-2 infection. Each CDR3 protein gets one entry after TCRdb re-called the 5' RACE reads with MiXCR. The sample holds about 75,000 distinct CDR3 sequences, roughly 12% seen once. Sequences were derived from whole blood, sampled at baseline. The receptor set was obtained from an adult who was a healthcare worker with PCR-confirmed SARS-CoV-2 infection or an uninfected control (not recorded which).

Ten or more counts support this clonotype. This chain links TRBV25-1 with TRBJ1-2; 8 bases align to TRBD1. Germline V gives CDR1 MGHDK, CDR2 SYGVNS. V lost 8 bases and J lost 8; bases outside the gene matches: 10. This CDR3 comprises 13 residues. CDR3 protein: CASHNTGGFGYTF. CDR3 coding DNA: TGTGCCAGCCACAATACAGGGGGTTTCGGCTACACCTTC.

This clonotype was counted between two and nine times. V is TRBV11-2 and J is TRBJ2-1, with D perhaps matching TRBD1 or TRBD2 (5 bases each). Trimming left V 5 bases short and J 3 bases short, with 17 bases between. Germline V gene lookup returns CDR1 SGHAT and CDR2 FQNNGV. CDR3 length: 16 amino acids. Here the CDR3 reads CASSVQGTPFYNEQFF. The CDR3 bases are TGTGCCAGCAGCGTACAAGGGACCCCGTTCTACAATGAGCAGTTCTTC.

This clonotype was recorded many times. V and J are TRBV15 and TRBJ2-5; no reliable D call. Germline V lookup: CDR1 LNHNV, CDR2 YYDKDF (reference sequence). CDR3 size: 14 residues. The V and J ends lost 8 bases and 5 bases respectively, with 18 bases between them. The CDR3 bases are TGTGCCACCCAGACTGGTCATGGTCCCGAGACCCAGTACTTC. Encoded protein: CATQTGHGPETQYF.

This clonotype was detected only a few times. The chain links TRBV5-6 to TRBJ1-5; maybe TRBD1 (5 bases). There are 15 residues in the CDR3. Germline CDR1 is SGHDT and CDR2 is YYEEEE. Trimming took 0 bases from V and 5 from J, leaving 12 bases between them. Here the CDR3 reads CASSLVMGRDQPQHF. The CDR3 DNA follows: TGTGCCAGCAGCTTGGTAATGGGCAGGGATCAGCCCCAGCATTTT.

This clonotype was found many times. V usage is TRBV4-2 and J usage is TRBJ2-7, with D maybe TRBD2 (6 bases). In germline, CDR1 is LGHNA, CDR2 YNFKEQ. Deletions cut 0 bases from V and 5 bases from J, with 20 bases between. The CDR3 extends over 17 amino acids. This CDR3 is CASSQDRYGPTGDEQYF. CDR3 coding DNA: TGTGCCAGCAGCCAAGATAGGTACGGTCCCACGGGAGACGAGCAGTACTTC.

Of note for this clonotype: Since a much larger clone is just one base distant, this may be a read error. This sequence joins TRBV4-1 and TRBJ1-5; D is unresolved. CDR3 length: 16 amino acids. The germline V gene encodes CDR1 MGHRA and CDR2 YSYEKL. This chain's CDR3 is CTSSLTERVIGQPQHF. The CDR3, as DNA: TGCACCAGCAGCCTCACAGAAAGGGTGATTGGTCAGCCCCAGCATTTT.

The chain is built from TRBV28 and TRBJ1-6, with D unclear. The CDR3 has 12 amino acids. V lost 2 bases and J lost 9, with 5 bases in between. Germline CDR1 MDHEN, CDR2 SYDVKM. The CDR3 reads CASSLEFSPLHF. DNA for the CDR3: TGTGCCAGCAGTTTAGAGTTTTCACCCCTCCACTTT.

The chain joins TRBV20-1 to TRBJ2-7, with a possible D match to TRBD2 (6 bases). V lost 0 bases to trimming and J lost 3 bases, with 9 bases between them. Germline loops: CDR1 DFQATT, CDR2 SNEGSKA (reference sequence). The CDR3 totals 13 residues. The CDR3 protein is CSARDLANYEQYF. CDR3 sequence (DNA): TGCAGTGCTAGAGATCTAGCGAACTACGAGCAGTACTTC.

The V gene is TRBV20-1, the J gene TRBJ1-1, with 7 bases identical to TRBD1. The V gene's germline CDR1 is DFQATT and CDR2 SNEGSKA (reference sequence). With 6 bases clipped from V and 5 bases from J, the junction kept 9 bases outside the gene matches. The CDR3 extends over 13 amino acids. CDR3 sequence: CSAHRDSRTEAFF. The DNA for the CDR3 is TGCAGTGCCCACCGGGACAGTCGGACTGAAGCTTTCTTT.

This clonotype occurred once. At one boundary the junction diverges from the germline segment, which might be a read error. The chain has TRBV5-1 and TRBJ1-4; 8 bases are shared with TRBD1. CDR3 length: 14 amino acids. CDR1 SGHRS and CDR2 YFSETQ come from the germline V gene. The CDR3 nucleotides read TGCGCCAGCAGCTTTGGACAGGGCAAGGAAAAACTGTTATTT. Translation gives CASSFGQGKEKLLF.

This clonotype was detected many times. J is TRBJ1-1 and V is TRBV7-8; D unresolved. CDR3 length: 14 amino acids. CDR1 SGHVS and CDR2 FQNEAQ come from the germline V gene. Trimming removed 1 base at V and 2 bases at J, with 8 bases between. Here the CDR3 DNA reads TGTGCCAGCAGCTTAGACGGGATAAACACTGAAGCTTTCTTT. This sequence encodes CASSLDGINTEAFF.

This clonotype was counted only a few times. V is TRBV6-5 and J is TRBJ1-5; D gene unclear. Germline CDR1 and CDR2: MNHEY and SVGAGI. Trimming cost V 7 bases and J 5 bases, with 12 bases left between them. The CDR3 covers 13 residues. CDR3 bases: TGTGCCAGCATGCGGGGTAAGGATCAGCCCCAGCATTTT. This codes for CASMRGKDQPQHF.

The chain couples TRBV20-1 to TRBJ2-3; possible D gene TRBD2, 6 bases. The CDR3 runs 13 residues. CDR1 DFQATT and CDR2 SNEGSKA come from the germline V gene (reference sequence). The V end lost 3 bases, the J end lost 6 bases, and 13 bases lay between the germline ends. The CDR3 nucleotides read TGCAGTGCTAGGGTCCCCGGAGGGGATACGCAGTATTTT. It yields the protein CSARVPGGDTQYF.

This clonotype was detected ten times or more. The chain couples TRBV28 to TRBJ1-2, with a weak D call TRBD1 (5 bases). The CDR3 loop spans 14 amino acids. CDR1 and CDR2 (germline): MDHEN, SYDVKM. V was cut by 6 bases and J by 1 base, with 12 bases left in between. Here the CDR3 reads CASSFEQVNYGYTF. In DNA form, the CDR3 reads TGTGCCAGCAGCTTCGAACAGGTTAACTATGGCTACACCTTC.

The gene calls are TRBV11-2 and TRBJ2-1; D perhaps matches TRBD1 (6 bases). The V and J ends lost 4 bases and 0 bases respectively, with 10 bases between them. Germline V CDR1 and CDR2: SGHAT, FQNNGV. There are 15 residues in the CDR3. The CDR3 nucleotides read TGTGCCAGCAGCTACGGGACATCCTCCTACAATGAGCAGTTCTTC. Translating gives CASSYGTSSYNEQFF.

This chain links TRBV7-6 with TRBJ2-2; 7 bases line up with TRBD1. The CDR3 spans 16 residues. V gave up 8 bases and J gave up 2 bases; unmatched junction bases: 11. In germline, CDR1 is SGHVS, CDR2 FNYEAQ. For the CDR3, the DNA is TGTGCCAGCGGCTCAACGGGACAGCCAAACACCGGGGAGCTGTTTTTT. Translated, it gives CASGSTGQPNTGELFF.

There are a few counts of this clonotype. The V call is TRBV19, the J call TRBJ1-1; D is ambiguous. Per the germline V gene, CDR1 is LNHDA and CDR2 is SQIVND (reference sequence). CDR3 size: 16 residues. V shed 0 bases and J shed 0 bases, with 11 bases lying between them. The CDR3 DNA sequence: TGTGCCAGTAGTATAGATCCGCGTCCGGTGAACACTGAAGCTTTCTTT. Amino acids: CASSIDPRPVNTEAFF.

This clonotype was observed many times. One junction end disagrees with the germline gene, perhaps due to a read error. The chain recombines TRBV5-6 with TRBJ1-1; D is possibly TRBD1 (6 bases). The CDR3 runs 15 residues. The germline V gene encodes CDR1 SGHDT and CDR2 YYEEEE. CDR3 residues: CASCFQGRMNTEAFF. The DNA for the CDR3 is TGTGCCAGCTGCTTTCAGGGGAGGATGAACACTGAAGCTTTCTTT.

This clonotype appeared a few times. The V call is TRBV7-3, the J call TRBJ2-3; D not resolved. The CDR3 has 16 residues. The germline V gene encodes CDR1 SGHTA and CDR2 FQGTGA. The germline V and J ends were trimmed by 1 base and 2 bases, with 13 bases remaining between them. The CDR3 DNA reads as TGTGCCAGCAGCTTAAATAACCCTCGAACCACAGATACGCAGTATTTT. Translated, it gives CASSLNNPRTTDTQYF.

This clonotype has a handful of counts. This chain joins TRBV2 and TRBJ1-3, with unresolved D. Trimming left V 5 bases short and J 0 bases short, with 17 bases between. Germline CDR1 and CDR2: SNHLY and FYNNEI. The CDR3 is 17 residues long. The CDR3 reads CASSQRANINSGNTIYF. The DNA for the CDR3 is TGTGCCAGCAGTCAAAGGGCCAACATCAACTCTGGAAACACCATATATTTT.

This clonotype was observed many times. CDR3 amino acids: CASSLDEGGYTF. The CDR3, as DNA: TGCGCCAGCAGCTTGGATGAAGGGGGCTACACCTTC. The chain employs TRBV5-1 and TRBJ1-2; D unresolved. The CDR3 length is 12 residues. V dropped 0 bases and J dropped 8 bases, with 8 bases sitting between them. Per the germline V gene, CDR1 is SGHRS and CDR2 is YFSETQ.

This clonotype was counted between two and nine times. This chain links TRBV2 with TRBJ1-1, with D unclear. The V end was cut by 1 base, the J end by 9 bases, with 12 bases between. Germline V gives CDR1 SNHLY, CDR2 FYNNEI. The CDR3 sequence is 13 residues long. The CDR3 sequence: CASSEVRDGQAFF. The CDR3 nucleotides are TGTGCCAGCAGTGAAGTTCGGGATGGCCAAGCTTTCTTT.

The table lists this clonotype with a few counts. This chain uses TRBV20-1 with TRBJ2-1; 7 bases are a match to TRBD2. The CDR3 is 14 amino acids. Trimming removed 3 bases from V and 4 bases from J; junction bases left unmatched: 6. Germline V lookup: CDR1 DFQATT, CDR2 SNEGSKA (reference sequence). The CDR3 spells CSARGLAEYNEQFF. Here the CDR3 DNA reads TGCAGTGCTAGGGGGCTAGCGGAGTACAATGAGCAGTTCTTC.

This clonotype was seen only a few times. The chain has TRBV7-8 and TRBJ1-2; D is possibly TRBD1 (6 bases). The CDR3 is 13 amino acids. CDR1 and CDR2 from the germline V gene are SGHVS and FQNEAQ. The V and J ends lost 4 bases and 8 bases respectively, with 14 bases between them. CDR3: CASSSTDSFGYTF. CDR3 nucleotide sequence: TGTGCCAGCAGCTCAACGGACAGTTTCGGCTACACCTTC.

This chain connects TRBV28 to TRBJ2-7; D remains unclear. Trimming pared 7 bases from V and 3 bases from J, leaving 13 bases between. Germline V gene sequence: CDR1 MDHEN, CDR2 SYDVKM. This CDR3 spans 13 amino acids. CDR3 protein: CASNVDGDYEQYF. CDR3 sequence (DNA): TGTGCCAGCAACGTGGACGGCGACTACGAGCAGTACTTC. The complete variable domain, with remaining parts taken from reference TRBV28 and TRBJ2-7, reads DVKVTQSSRYLVKRTGEKVFLECVQDMDHENMFWYRQDPGLGLRLIYFSYDVKMKEKGDIPEGYSVSREKKERFSLILESASTNQTSMYLCASNVDGDYEQYFGPGTRLTVT.

This clonotype has just a few counts. The chain links TRBV29-1 to TRBJ2-7; the match to TRBD1 covers 9 bases. This CDR3 has 13 amino acids. The J segment lost 5 bases and the V segment lost 6 bases, leaving 8 bases of the junction unmatched. CDR1 is SQVTM, CDR2 ANQGSEA, per germline. Here the CDR3 reads CSVSGTGLDEQYF. Written as DNA, the CDR3 is TGCAGCGTATCAGGGACAGGGCTTGACGAGCAGTACTTC.